This T cell receptor beta chain originates from a study of blood T cell repertoires in COVID-19. Study summary: T cells, B-cell-depleted T cells, or PBMCs supplied cDNA or gDNA.

Authors' data handling: The authors estimated nucleated cell counts from reference gene primer amplification. The method was immunoSEQ multiplex PCR; TCRdb's version includes in-frame clones alone and lacks a portion of them. That table supplies the V and J calls and clone size; D and trimming were determined from the DNA. The sample has about 140,000 clones, just under 80% seen once. CDR3 size: 13 residues. V shed 0 bases and J 10 bases; nucleotides not matched to a gene: 3. Germline lookup yields CDR1 MNHNY and CDR2 SVGAGI (reference sequence). The chain combines TRBV6-6 with TRBJ2-1; TRBD2 aligns across 7 bases. This receptor was obtained from a woman aged 55-69 years with acute or convalescent COVID-19. The sequencing input was peripheral blood. CDR3 residues: CASSYSASGEQFF. The CDR3 nucleotides read TGTGCCAGCAGTTACTCGGCTAGCGGAGAGCAGTTCTTC.